Listed below are T cell receptor beta chains from one sample, sequenced in a study of shared clonotypes between healthy human individuals. TCRdb keeps only in-frame clones here, not all; method: immunoSEQ multiplex PCR. The data contain around 600,000 clones, approximately 97% of them seen just once; the ten biggest clones take up 0.055% to 0.07%. The sequenced sample was naive CD4+ T cells sorted from blood. The receptors were sampled from a woman in her 30s in good health. Both conserved end residues are part of each CDR3. A D gene is named only where the DNA matches it firmly.

TRBV2	TRBJ2-3	-	CASSVGENTQYF	TGTGCCAGCAGTGTCGGGGAGAATACGCAGTATTTT
TRBV28	TRBJ2-7	-	CASSFHADSYEQYF	TGTGCCAGCAGTTTCCATGCGGACAGCTACGAGCAGTACTTC
TRBV6-5	TRBJ2-7	-	CASRQASYEQYF	TGTGCCAGCAGACAGGCGTCCTACGAGCAGTACTTC
TRBV2	TRBJ2-7	TRBD2	CASRSLAAAEYEQYF	TGTGCCAGCAGAAGCCTAGCGGCCGCGGAGTACGAGCAGTACTTC
TRBV28	TRBJ1-3	-	CASRPPQGLLSGNTIYF	TGTGCCAGCAGACCCCCCCAGGGCCTCCTCTCTGGAAACACCATATATTTT
TRBV2	TRBJ1-3	TRBD1	CASSARGGGSSGNTIYF	TGTGCCAGCAGTGCCCGCGGAGGGGGCAGCTCTGGAAACACCATATATTTT
TRBV5-1	TRBJ2-1	TRBD2	CASSPGGTYNEQFF	TGCGCCAGCAGCCCGGGGGGGACTTACAATGAGCAGTTCTTC
TRBV13	TRBJ1-4	TRBD1	CASRRTGVGGEKLFF	TGTGCCAGCAGACGTACAGGGGTCGGGGGAGAAAAACTGTTTTTT
TRBV12-5	TRBJ1-1	-	CASGADGRNTEAFF	TGTGCTAGTGGAGCGGACGGACGGAACACTGAAGCTTTCTTT
TRBV7-3	TRBJ2-1	-	CASSVNNEQFF	TGTGCCAGCAGCGTAAACAATGAGCAGTTCTTC
TRBV19	TRBJ1-5	TRBD1	CASSIVPPGTGYQPQHF	TGTGCCAGTAGTATAGTTCCTCCCGGGACAGGGTATCAGCCCCAGCATTTT
TRBV7-8	TRBJ2-2	TRBD1	CASVHGQANTGELFF	TGTGCCAGTGTTCACGGACAGGCGAACACCGGGGAGCTGTTTTTT